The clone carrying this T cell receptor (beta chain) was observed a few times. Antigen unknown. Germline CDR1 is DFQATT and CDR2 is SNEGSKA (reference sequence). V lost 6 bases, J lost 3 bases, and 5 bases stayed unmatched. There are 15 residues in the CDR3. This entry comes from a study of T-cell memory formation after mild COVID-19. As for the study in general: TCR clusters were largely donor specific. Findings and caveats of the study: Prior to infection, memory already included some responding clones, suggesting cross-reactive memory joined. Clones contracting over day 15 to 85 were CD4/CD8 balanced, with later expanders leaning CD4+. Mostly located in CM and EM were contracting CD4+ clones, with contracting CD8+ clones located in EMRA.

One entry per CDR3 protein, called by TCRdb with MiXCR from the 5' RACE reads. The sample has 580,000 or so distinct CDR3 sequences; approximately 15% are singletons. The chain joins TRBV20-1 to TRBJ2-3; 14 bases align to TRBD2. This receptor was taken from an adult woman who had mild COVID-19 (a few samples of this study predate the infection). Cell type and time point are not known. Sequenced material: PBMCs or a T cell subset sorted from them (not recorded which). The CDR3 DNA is TGCAGTGCGGATGGGACTAGCGGGGGTACAGATACGCAGTATTTT. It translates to CSADGTSGGTDTQYF.